This T cell receptor beta chain comes out of a study of preoperative IRX-2 immunotherapy in early breast cancer. As to treatment: preoperative locoregional IRX-2 cytokine immunotherapy. Germline V gene sequence: CDR1 MDHEN, CDR2 SYDVKM. V was clipped by 4 bases and J by 3 bases, with 13 bases between them. This CDR3 comprises 15 residues. TCRdb keeps only in-frame clones here, not all; method: immunoSEQ multiplex PCR. The data hold tens of thousands of clones, with about 79% observed a single time. The receptor was isolated from a human donor with breast cancer. The rearrangement joins TRBV28 to TRBJ2-1; maybe TRBD2 (6 bases). Sampling took place from a patient treated with IRX-2 immunotherapy. CDR3 protein: CASSSGVLIYNEQFF. The CDR3 DNA reads TGTGCCAGCAGTTCGGGGGTACTAATCTACAATGAGCAGTTCTTC.